This TCR beta chain was found in a study of blood T cell repertoires in COVID-19. Some clones are missing from TCRdb's copy, which holds only in-frame ones; the method was immunoSEQ multiplex PCR. The sample has about 380,000 clones, about 90% seen once. CDR1 is LNHDA and CDR2 is SQIVND in the germline V gene (reference sequence). The length of the CDR3 is 17 residues. Trimming at V came to 5 bases and at J to 0 bases, leaving 12 bases not matched to a gene. The clonotype was recovered from a young woman who had recovered from COVID-19. This chain connects TRBV19 to TRBJ1-1, with 7 bases aligning to TRBD1. The sequenced material came from PBMCs or T cells enriched from blood (not recorded which). The CDR3: CASSSPPGQTLNTEAFF. For the CDR3, the DNA is TGTGCCAGTAGTTCCCCCCCGGGACAGACCTTGAACACTGAAGCTTTCTTT.